This TCR beta chain was retrieved from a study of OX40 agonist ivuxolimab in advanced cancers. The repertoire was sequenced with immunoSEQ multiplex PCR; TCRdb's copy has only in-frame clones and lacks some. Of approximately 100,000 clones in the sample, approximately 86% were seen once. The V and J ends lost 7 bases and 6 bases, in that order; junction bases with no gene match: 9. Germline-derived CDR1 and CDR2 are MNHEY and SMNVEV (reference sequence). The CDR3 is 15 residues long. The sequence was collected from an adult with an advanced solid tumor such as melanoma, head and neck, liver or kidney cancer. The specimen comprised CD4+ or CD8+ T cells sorted from blood, sampled in a trial of the OX40 agonist ivuxolimab. The chain carries TRBV27 and TRBJ2-1, with TRBD2 matching over 10 bases. CDR3 DNA: TGTGCCAGCACTCCCGGGACTAGCGTCTTCAATGAGCAGTTCTTC. Amino acids: CASTPGTSVFNEQFF.